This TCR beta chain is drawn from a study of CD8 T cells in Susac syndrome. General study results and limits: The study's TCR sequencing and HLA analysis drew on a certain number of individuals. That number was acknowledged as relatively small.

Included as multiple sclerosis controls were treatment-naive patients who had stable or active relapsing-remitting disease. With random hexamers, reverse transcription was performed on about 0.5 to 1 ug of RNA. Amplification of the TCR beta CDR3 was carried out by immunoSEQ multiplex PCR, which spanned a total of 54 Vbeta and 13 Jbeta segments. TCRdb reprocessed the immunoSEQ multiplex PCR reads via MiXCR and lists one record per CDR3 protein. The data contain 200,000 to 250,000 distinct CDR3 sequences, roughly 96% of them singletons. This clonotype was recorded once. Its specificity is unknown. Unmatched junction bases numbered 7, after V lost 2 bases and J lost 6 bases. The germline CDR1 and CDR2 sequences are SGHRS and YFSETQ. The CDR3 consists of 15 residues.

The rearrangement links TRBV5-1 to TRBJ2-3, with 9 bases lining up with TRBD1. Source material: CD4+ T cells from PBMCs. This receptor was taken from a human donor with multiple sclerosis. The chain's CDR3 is CASSFTTGGLDTQYF. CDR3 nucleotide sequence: TGCGCCAGCAGCTTTACCACAGGGGGCCTCGATACGCAGTATTTT. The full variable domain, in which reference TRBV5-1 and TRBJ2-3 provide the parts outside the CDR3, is KAGVTQTPRYLIKTRGQQVTLSCSPISGHRSVSWYQQTPGQGLQFLFEYFSETQRNKGNFPGRFSGRQFSNSRSEMNVSTLELGDSALYLCASSFTTGGLDTQYFGPGTRLTVL.